This entry lists 25 T cell receptor beta chains sequenced from one sample in a study of T cell repertoires in cytomegalovirus infection. For these receptors, no antigen is known. TCRdb itself ran the reads through MiXCR, one entry per CDR3 protein. Of fewer than 1,000,000 distinct CDR3 sequences in the sample, 31% were seen once. Sequenced here: cultured CD8+ T cells from PBMCs, sampled from culture after CMV antigen stimulation. Receptors originate from a human donor in good health (CMV status not recorded). Some clones in this sample may be carry-over from other donors' samples.

In its sample, this clonotype was seen a few times. The chain links TRBV5-6 to TRBJ2-1; D unclear. This CDR3 is built from 12 residues. Germline values: CDR1 SGHDT, CDR2 YYEEEE. Trimming removed 2 bases from V and 7 bases from J, with 7 bases in between. This chain's CDR3 is CASSFQRNEQFF. For the CDR3, the DNA is TGTGCCAGCAGCTTTCAGAGAAATGAGCAGTTCTTC.

With respect to this clonotype: The germline gene is not matched at one end of the junction; a read error may be the cause. V is TRBV12-3 or TRBV12-4 and J is TRBJ1-2; TRBD1 might be the D (6 bases). The CDR3 is 23 amino acids. The CDR3 here is CVSSLSSLSRGGGQNIRHYGYTF. CDR3 coding DNA: TGTGTCAGCAGTTTGAGTTCATTGTCCAGGGGAGGCGGTCAGAATATACGGCACTATGGCTACACCTTC.

The chain links TRBV7-9 to TRBJ2-6, with D perhaps being TRBD1 or TRBD2 (6 bases each). V was shortened by 0 bases and J by 1 base, with 16 bases between the two germline ends. Germline V gene data show CDR1 as SEHNR and CDR2 as FQNEAQ (reference sequence). The CDR3 contains 19 residues. In DNA, the CDR3 is TGTGCCAGCAGCTTAGCCCGGGGGCAGGCCAAATCTGGGGCCAACGTCCTGACTTTC. Its protein product is CASSLARGQAKSGANVLTF.

This clonotype has just a few counts. The V gene is TRBV12-3 or TRBV12-4, the J gene TRBJ2-7; D is perhaps TRBD1 (6 bases). Trimming took 5 bases from V and 7 from J, leaving 21 bases between them. CDR3 length: 15 amino acids. CDR3 sequence reads: CASSARDTGFVEQYF. Here the CDR3 DNA reads TGTGCCAGCAGTGCACGGGACACGGGCTTTGTGGAGCAGTACTTC.

The chain employs TRBV27 and TRBJ2-7; 7 bases map to TRBD2. V was clipped by 4 bases and J by 2 bases; unmatched bases: 5. The germline CDR1 and CDR2 sequences are MNHEY and SMNVEV (reference sequence). The CDR3 spans 14 residues. CDR3 nucleotide sequence: TGTGCCAGCAGTTGGGGAGGGCGAGCCTACGAGCAGTACTTC. This gives the protein CASSWGGRAYEQYF.

CDR3 in amino acids: CASSMRRSYGYTF. DNA of the CDR3: TGTGCCAGTAGTATGAGACGGAGCTATGGCTACACCTTC. V is TRBV19 and J is TRBJ1-2, with D unresolved. The V end lost 3 bases, the J end lost 4 bases, and 9 bases lay between the germline ends. The CDR3 covers 13 residues. CDR1 and CDR2 from the germline V gene are LNHDA and SQIVND (reference sequence).

The V gene is TRBV15, the J gene TRBJ2-1; D is unresolved. The CDR3 covers 13 residues. V dropped 7 bases and J dropped 7 bases, with 14 bases sitting between them. The V gene's germline CDR1 is LNHNV and CDR2 YYDKDF (reference sequence). Written as DNA, the CDR3 is TGTGCCACCATCGGGCCCCCTCGGAATGAGCAGTTCTTC. Translating gives CATIGPPRNEQFF. The variable domain in full, with the rest retrieved from reference TRBV15 and TRBJ2-1, is DAMVIQNPRYQVTQFGKPVTLSCSQTLNHNVMYWYQQKSSQAPKLLFHYYDKDFNNEADTPDNFQSRRPNTSFCFLDIRSPGLGDTAMYLCATIGPPRNEQFFGPGTRLTVL.

The V gene is TRBV2, the J gene TRBJ1-6; D uncertain. The CDR3 is made up of 13 amino acids. The V end lost 1 base, the J end lost 11 bases, and 9 bases lay between the germline ends. The germline gives CDR1 SNHLY, CDR2 FYNNEI. This CDR3 reads CASSEVQITPLHF. In DNA form, the CDR3 reads TGTGCCAGCAGTGAAGTCCAGATAACACCCCTCCACTTT.

This clonotype was recorded many times. The V gene is TRBV12-3 or TRBV12-4, the J gene TRBJ2-2, with 9 bases fitting TRBD2. This CDR3 is 19 amino acids long. The ends lost 3 bases at V and 2 bases at J; junction bases unmatched: 13. DNA for the CDR3: TGTGCCAGCAGTTTTAAAGTCCGGCTAGCGGGGCTAAACACCGGGGAGCTGTTTTTT. This gives the protein CASSFKVRLAGLNTGELFF.

The table lists this clonotype with a few counts. The chain joins TRBV6-2 or TRBV6-3 to TRBJ2-5; D gene unclear. CDR1 is MNHEY and CDR2 is SVGEGT in the germline V gene. The V and J ends lost 2 bases and 2 bases respectively, with 12 bases between them. The CDR3 runs to 15 residues. CDR3 in DNA: TGTGCCAGCAGTTACGGGTTTAGGGCGCAAGAGACCCAGTACTTC. Translation gives CASSYGFRAQETQYF.

The table lists this clonotype with a few counts. The chain couples TRBV2 to TRBJ1-5, with D maybe TRBD1 (5 bases). The germline V and J ends were trimmed by 2 bases and 10 bases, with 15 bases remaining between them. This CDR3 has 14 amino acids. Germline CDR1 is SNHLY and CDR2 is FYNNEI. The CDR3 region has the DNA TGTGCCAGCAGTGAAAAGGCAGGGTTTGGCCCCCAGCATTTT. Translated, it gives CASSEKAGFGPQHF. The variable domain in full, with the rest retrieved from reference TRBV2 and TRBJ1-5, is EPEVTQTPSHQVTQMGQEVILRCVPISNHLYFYWYRQILGQKVEFLVSFYNNEISEKSEIFDDQFSVERPDGSNFTLKIRSTKLEDSAMYFCASSEKAGFGPQHFGDGTRLSIL.

This clonotype has more than one count but fewer than ten. This chain connects TRBV7-9 to TRBJ1-2; maybe TRBD1 (5 bases). The germline CDR1 and CDR2 sequences are SEHNR and FQNEAQ (reference sequence). The CDR3 is 14 amino acids. With 0 bases removed from V and 7 bases from J, the gap between germline ends came to 12 bases. Written as DNA, the CDR3 is TGTGCCAGCAGCTTAGCGGCAGGAGGGGTTGGCTACACCTTC. This gives the protein CASSLAAGGVGYTF.

This chain links TRBV19 with TRBJ2-3, with a tentative D call TRBD2 (5 bases). The CDR3 contains 13 residues. V shed 7 bases and J shed 9 bases, with 17 bases lying between them. CDR1 LNHDA and CDR2 SQIVND come from the germline V gene (reference sequence). CDR3 bases: TGTGCCAGTACCCCCGGGGTTGGACGGACGCAGTATTTT. This codes for CASTPGVGRTQYF.

The chain couples TRBV19 to TRBJ2-5; D is tentatively TRBD1 or TRBD2 (5 bases each). V lost 8 bases and J lost 0, with 10 bases in between. The CDR3 has 13 amino acids. Germline V gene data show CDR1 as LNHDA and CDR2 as SQIVND (reference sequence). Here the CDR3 DNA reads TGTGCCAGTTGGGACGGCCACCAAGAGACCCAGTACTTC. Translating it yields CASWDGHQETQYF.

There are a few counts of this clonotype. V and J are TRBV4-1 and TRBJ2-3; D is possibly TRBD1 (8 bases). The CDR3 totals 16 residues. The V end was cut by 3 bases, the J end by 4 bases, with 17 bases between. Looked up from germline, CDR1 is MGHRA and CDR2 is YSYEKL. CDR3 sequence (DNA): TGCGCCAGCAGCCATTACAGGGGGGGACAAGCAGATACGCAGTATTTT. Its protein product is CASSHYRGGQADTQYF.

The chain couples TRBV27 to TRBJ2-1, with 16 positions matching TRBD2. The V gene's germline CDR1 is MNHEY and CDR2 SMNVEV (reference sequence). The CDR3 has 18 amino acids. V was clipped by 2 bases and J by 8 bases; unmatched bases: 9. In DNA form, the CDR3 reads TGTGCCAGCAGTTTAATTGGGGGGACTAGCGGGGGGGCCGATGAGCAGTTCTTC. Its protein is CASSLIGGTSGGADEQFF.

In its sample, this clonotype was seen a few times. This rearrangement joins TRBV12-3 or TRBV12-4 to TRBJ1-5; D is undetermined. This CDR3 has 15 residues. V was trimmed by 5 bases and J by 5 bases, leaving 16 bases between them. In nucleotides, the CDR3 is TGTGCCAGCAGTCCCGATCCCTACCTTTATCAGCCCCAGCATTTT. It translates to CASSPDPYLYQPQHF.

The rearrangement joins TRBV10-2 to TRBJ2-7; the D is unclear. CDR3 length: 13 residues. Germline assignment: CDR1 WSHSY and CDR2 SAAADI. Trimming removed 2 bases from V and 0 bases from J, with 5 bases in between. In nucleotides, the CDR3 is TGCGCCAGCAGTGAGGTCAACTCCTACGAGCAGTACTTC. This gives the protein CASSEVNSYEQYF.

The V call is TRBV25-1, the J call TRBJ1-6; 8 nucleotides match TRBD1. In germline, CDR1 is MGHDK, CDR2 SYGVNS. Trimming removed 6 bases from V and 10 bases from J; junction bases left unmatched: 11. The CDR3 extends over 15 amino acids. CDR3 loop: CASSGRGGTGSPLHF. CDR3 sequence (DNA): TGTGCCAGCAGCGGACGGGGAGGGACAGGCTCACCCCTCCACTTT.

This clonotype turned up a few times. DNA of the CDR3: TGTGCCAGCGCAGAACAGCGGGGGGGCATGTCCTACAATGAGCAGTTCTTC. Protein sequence: CASAEQRGGMSYNEQFF. The V and J genes are TRBV27 and TRBJ2-1; 10 nucleotides match TRBD2. The V gene end was trimmed by 8 bases and the J gene end by 1 base; junction bases not matched to a gene: 11. There are 17 residues in the CDR3. Germline lookup yields CDR1 MNHEY and CDR2 SMNVEV (reference sequence).

In its sample, this clonotype was seen many times. The chain employs TRBV7-8 and TRBJ1-2, with D unclear. Trimming shortened V by 5 bases and J by 4 bases, and 14 bases separated the two germline ends. Germline CDR1 is SGHVS and CDR2 is FQNEAQ. The CDR3 loop spans 14 amino acids. The CDR3 coding sequence is TGTGCCAGCAGCCACGTGGTGGGTAGCTATGGCTACACCTTC. It is translated as CASSHVVGSYGYTF. Using reference TRBV7-8 and TRBJ1-2 for the parts outside the CDR3, the full variable domain is GAGVSQSPRYKVAKRGQDVALRCDPISGHVSLFWYQQALGQGPEFLTYFQNEAQLDKSGLPSDRFFAERPEGSVSTLKIQRTQQEDSAVYLCASSHVVGSYGYTFGSGTRLTVV.

Details on this clonotype: A clone one base away is much larger, so this may be a read error. V and J are TRBV12-5 and TRBJ2-7; TRBD1 aligns across 11 bases. Per germline, CDR1 LGHNT and CDR2 FRNRAP. The CDR3 covers 16 residues. For the CDR3, the DNA is TGTGTTAGTGGTTTCTACCGGGACAGGGGGGACTACGAGCAGTACTTC. This gives the protein CVSGFYRDRGDYEQYF.

The V and J genes are TRBV7-9 and TRBJ2-1; 7 nucleotides align to TRBD1. The CDR3 is 15 residues long. Unmatched junction bases numbered 9, after V lost 1 base and J lost 9 bases. Looked up from germline, CDR1 is SEHNR and CDR2 is FQNEAQ (reference sequence). CDR3 in DNA: TGTGCCAGCAGCTTAGTGGGCAGGGGGTTTTCTGAGCAGTTCTTC. This gives the protein CASSLVGRGFSEQFF.

The chain couples TRBV29-1 to TRBJ1-2; 11 bases are a match to TRBD1. This CDR3 spans 17 amino acids. The junction had 15 bases not matched to a gene; V was cut back by 6 bases and J by 3 bases. Germline V gives CDR1 SQVTM, CDR2 ANQGSEA. DNA for the CDR3: TGCAGCGTCGACCTGGTACTAGGACAGGGGGCATACTATGGCTACACCTTC. Residues: CSVDLVLGQGAYYGYTF.

At least ten counts were recorded for this clonotype. V is TRBV7-6 and J is TRBJ2-3, with a tentative D call TRBD2 (7 bases). Germline CDR1 SGHVS, CDR2 FNYEAQ. The CDR3 sequence is 15 residues long. V was cut by 6 bases and J by 2 bases, with 15 bases left in between. The CDR3: CASRDIGGPTDTQYF. DNA of the CDR3: TGTGCCAGCAGAGACATCGGGGGGCCCACAGATACGCAGTATTTT.